The next 22 T cell receptor beta chains were all read from a single sample in a study of pediatric ulcerative colitis. The data were produced by immunoSEQ multiplex PCR, yet TCRdb's version contains in-frame clones alone and is incomplete. The data contain more than 40,000 clones, around 79% of them singletons. One to two pinch biopsies were taken from the rectum during colonoscopy. Sequenced input: gut tissue. These receptors were collected from a girl between 10 and 17 years old with moderate ulcerative colitis.

The chain couples TRBV14 to TRBJ1-3; a possible D gene is TRBD1 (5 bases). Germline CDR1 reads SGHDN; CDR2 reads FVKESK. This CDR3 is 14 amino acids long. V was shortened by 5 bases and J by 1 base, with 9 bases between the two germline ends. DNA for the CDR3: TGTGCCAGCAGCTCGGGGCCATCTGGAAACACCATATATTTT. Translated: CASSSGPSGNTIYF.

The chain has TRBV11-2 and TRBJ1-1; D is unresolved. In germline, CDR1 is SGHAT, CDR2 FQNNGV. The length of the CDR3 is 12 residues. The V and J ends lost 3 bases and 5 bases respectively, with 7 bases between them. CDR3 region: CASSFPWTEAFF. The CDR3 nucleotides are TGTGCCAGCAGCTTTCCGTGGACTGAAGCTTTCTTT.

The rearrangement links TRBV7-3 to TRBJ2-2, with 7 positions matching TRBD2. There are 14 residues in the CDR3. Per the germline V gene, CDR1 is SGHTA and CDR2 is FQGTGA. Unmatched junction bases numbered 1, after V lost 4 bases and J lost 2 bases. The DNA of the CDR3 is TGTGCCAGCAGCTGGACTAGAAACACCGGGGAGCTGTTTTTT. Its protein is CASSWTRNTGELFF.

This clone was recorded once. The chain employs TRBV27 and TRBJ2-1; D is perhaps TRBD2 (6 bases). V was shortened by 10 bases and J by 2 bases, with 12 bases between the two germline ends. Germline CDR1 MNHEY, CDR2 SMNVEV (reference sequence). CDR3 length equals 13 residues. This CDR3 is CATRLEAYNEQFF. The CDR3, as DNA: TGTGCCACACGACTAGAAGCCTACAATGAGCAGTTCTTC.

The gene calls are TRBV9 and TRBJ1-1; perhaps TRBD1 as D (5 bases). The CDR3 contains 13 residues. The germline V gene has CDR1 SGDLS and CDR2 YYNGEE. With 0 bases removed from V and 5 bases from J, the gap between germline ends came to 8 bases. The CDR3 coding sequence is TGTGCCAGCAGCGTAGGAGGGGCGACTGAAGCTTTCTTT. Protein: CASSVGGATEAFF.

This clone was seen only once. The chain uses TRBV7-9 and TRBJ1-1; no clear D gene. Trimming stripped 7 bases from V and 0 bases from J, with 9 bases between. The CDR3 extends over 13 amino acids. Germline assignment: CDR1 SEHNR and CDR2 FQNEAQ (reference sequence). The CDR3 sequence is CASTDGLNTEAFF. The CDR3 DNA reads as TGTGCCAGCACCGACGGCTTGAACACTGAAGCTTTCTTT.

This clone was counted only a few times. The rearrangement links TRBV11-2 to TRBJ2-5; a weak D match, TRBD1 (6 bases). Trimming cost V 5 bases and J 5 bases, with 15 bases left between them. The CDR3 spans 14 residues. Germline assignment: CDR1 SGHAT and CDR2 FQNNGV. The CDR3 DNA is TGTGCCAGCAGCCCCCAGGGGATTGGGGAGACCCAGTACTTC. Residues: CASSPQGIGETQYF.

The chain carries TRBV19 and TRBJ2-1; D not resolved. The V end lost 4 bases, the J end lost 5 bases, and 9 bases lay between the germline ends. The CDR3 has 13 residues. From germline, CDR1 is LNHDA and CDR2 SQIVND (reference sequence). Here the CDR3 reads CASSKLRDNEQFF. In DNA form, the CDR3 reads TGTGCCAGTAGTAAGCTTCGAGACAATGAGCAGTTCTTC.

In this sample, this clone turned up a few times. The V call is TRBV6-1, the J call TRBJ1-3, with 11 bases aligning to TRBD1. The CDR3 loop spans 13 amino acids. CDR1 MNHNS and CDR2 SASEGT come from the germline V gene. Losses at the gene ends were 8 bases for V and 4 bases for J; bases not matched to a gene: 1. The DNA for the CDR3 is TGTGCCAGCGGACAGGGGGCCGGAAACACCATATATTTT. Residues: CASGQGAGNTIYF.

The chain uses TRBV27 and TRBJ2-7; TRBD2 is a possible D gene (5 bases). With 4 bases removed from V and 2 bases from J, the gap between germline ends came to 12 bases. The CDR3 loop spans 14 amino acids. CDR1 and CDR2 from the germline V gene are MNHEY and SMNVEV (reference sequence). CDR3 DNA: TGTGCCAGCAGTTCGCAACTAGGAACCTACGAGCAGTACTTC. Translated: CASSSQLGTYEQYF.

The J gene is TRBJ2-4, the V gene TRBV4-3; D gene unclear. Trimming took off 1 base at V and 1 base at J, with 8 bases between the two ends. Germline loops: CDR1 LGHNA, CDR2 YSLEER. The CDR3 totals 15 residues. The CDR3 DNA reads TGCGCCAGCAGCCAAGTCGAAGGGGCCAAAAACATTCAGTACTTC. Protein sequence: CASSQVEGAKNIQYF.

A single count supports this clone. V gene TRBV7-8 combines with J gene TRBJ2-5, with a tentative D call TRBD2 (5 bases). The CDR3 runs to 13 residues. The V gene's germline CDR1 is SGHVS and CDR2 FQNEAQ. V lost 8 bases to trimming and J lost 3 bases, with 13 bases between them. This CDR3 is CASRRGKKETQYF. The CDR3 coding sequence is TGTGCCAGCCGTCGGGGTAAGAAAGAGACCCAGTACTTC.

The V and J genes are TRBV4-3 and TRBJ2-2, with TRBD1 identical over 7 bases. V gave up 3 bases and J gave up 4 bases; unmatched junction bases: 8. The germline V gene encodes CDR1 LGHNA and CDR2 YSLEER. CDR3 length: 16 residues. In nucleotides, the CDR3 is TGCGCCAGCAGCCAGGCTTTAGGGGGCGGCACCGGGGAGCTGTTTTTT. It is translated as CASSQALGGGTGELFF.

The chain recombines TRBV19 with TRBJ2-2; the match to TRBD1 covers 7 bases. After removal of 3 bases from V and 5 bases from J, the junction contained 6 bases not matched to a gene. The CDR3 contains 15 residues. Germline V gene sequence: CDR1 LNHDA, CDR2 SQIVND (reference sequence). CDR3 in amino acids: CASSIRGGRTGELFF. In DNA form, the CDR3 reads TGTGCCAGTAGTATTAGAGGGGGCAGGACCGGGGAGCTGTTTTTT.

The rearrangement uses TRBV29-1 and TRBJ1-1; 7 bases map to TRBD1. Germline V gene data show CDR1 as SQVTM and CDR2 as ANQGSEA. There are 12 residues in the CDR3. V shed 4 bases, J shed 7 bases, and the junction held 6 bases outside the gene matches. The CDR3 nucleotides are TGCAGCGTTGTGGGAACAGGGGTTGAAGCTTTCTTT. Translated: CSVVGTGVEAFF.

The chain employs TRBV4-1 and TRBJ1-5; D not certain. Germline CDR1 MGHRA, CDR2 YSYEKL. The CDR3 spans 13 residues. V shed 2 bases and J shed 7 bases, with 9 bases lying between them. CDR3 amino acids: CASSQPLSQPQHF. CDR3 nucleotide sequence: TGCGCCAGCAGCCAACCACTTTCGCAGCCCCAGCATTTT.

This clone has more than one count but fewer than ten. V usage is TRBV9 and J usage is TRBJ2-3; 10 bases fit TRBD2. J gave up 1 base and V 4 bases, and 9 bases lay outside the gene matches. Germline V gene sequence: CDR1 SGDLS, CDR2 YYNGEE. The CDR3 is made up of 17 amino acids. The CDR3 loop reads CASSPNSGTSGTDTQYF. The CDR3 DNA follows: TGTGCCAGCAGCCCAAACTCCGGGACTAGCGGCACAGATACGCAGTATTTT.

The V and J genes are TRBV4-1 and TRBJ2-7; D call uncertain. The V end was cut by 1 base, the J end by 2 bases, with 6 bases between. CDR3 length: 13 residues. The germline V gene encodes CDR1 MGHRA and CDR2 YSYEKL. The CDR3 loop reads CASSQVFTYEQYF. CDR3 coding DNA: TGCGCCAGCAGCCAAGTGTTCACCTACGAGCAGTACTTC.

This clone was seen more than once but under ten times. The chain uses TRBV5-1 and TRBJ2-7, with D possibly being TRBD2 (5 bases). CDR1 SGHRS and CDR2 YFSETQ come from the germline V gene. The CDR3 has 14 residues. The V gene lost 6 bases and the J gene lost 1 base, with 14 bases spanning the gap. As DNA, the CDR3 is TGCGCCAGCAAGGACTCCCGGGCGTCCTACGAGCAGTACTTC. Protein product: CASKDSRASYEQYF. Based on the CDR3 plus reference TRBV5-1 and TRBJ2-7, the full variable domain is KAGVTQTPRYLIKTRGQQVTLSCSPISGHRSVSWYQQTPGQGLQFLFEYFSETQRNKGNFPGRFSGRQFSNSRSEMNVSTLELGDSALYLCASKDSRASYEQYFGPGTRLTVT.

The chain recombines TRBV6-5 with TRBJ1-2; D is perhaps TRBD1 (6 bases). Between the trimmed V and J ends, which lost 5 bases and 8 bases, there was a span of 9 bases. The germline V gene encodes CDR1 MNHEY and CDR2 SVGAGI. This CDR3 has 11 residues. This CDR3 is CASSQGPGYTF. The CDR3 DNA reads TGTGCCAGCAGTCAGGGGCCGGGCTACACCTTC.

The chain combines TRBV11-2 with TRBJ2-7; D not resolved. Looked up from germline, CDR1 is SGHAT and CDR2 is FQNNGV. CDR3 size: 13 residues. Trimming shortened V by 5 bases and J by 4 bases, and 12 bases separated the two germline ends. The CDR3 protein is CASSALFSYEQYF. The CDR3 DNA is TGTGCCAGCAGCGCACTGTTTAGTTACGAGCAGTACTTC.

The V gene is TRBV18, the J gene TRBJ2-1, with 9 bases matching TRBD2. The V segment lost 4 bases and the J segment 4 bases; nucleotides outside the gene matches: 8. The CDR3 is made up of 16 amino acids. Germline V lookup: CDR1 KGHSH, CDR2 LQKENI. In DNA form, the CDR3 reads TGTGCCAGCTCACTGCGGGGGGGCGCTTTTTACAATGAGCAGTTCTTC. Its protein is CASSLRGGAFYNEQFF.